These 30 T cell receptor beta chains share one sample of origin, sequenced in a study of vaccination and CD4 T cells after COVID-19. Time point meaning: late sampling 161 to 241 days after vaccination in a few convalescent patients. Treatment indicated: roughly 11-day PBMC culture with coronavirus spike peptide pools or control peptides (ViraFEST assay). Cultured CD4+ T cell DNA underwent sequencing with the Oncomine TCR Beta short-read assay. One entry per CDR3 protein, called by TCRdb with MiXCR from the PCR reads. There are 15,000 to 20,000 distinct CDR3 sequences in the sample; approximately 56% occur only once, and over 20% lies in the top ten. No antigen has been assigned to these receptors. Sample: CD4+ T cells from blood, cultured in vitro, taken about 7 months after SARS-CoV-2 vaccination. The receptors shown here come from a human donor who had recovered from COVID-19.

J is TRBJ1-2 and V is TRBV2; D is perhaps TRBD1 (5 bases). The CDR3 is 14 residues long. CDR1 is SNHLY and CDR2 is FYNNEI in the germline V gene. V was pared by 0 bases and J by 8 bases, with 13 bases between. CDR3 DNA sequence: TGTGCCAGCAGTGAAGCGGGGTGGGGCTCGGGCTACACCTTC. Its protein is CASSEAGWGSGYTF.

This clonotype was counted a few times. The chain joins TRBV27 to TRBJ2-3, with D possibly TRBD2 on 5 matching bases. The CDR3 covers 15 residues. CDR1 and CDR2 (germline): MNHEY, SMNVEV (reference sequence). V was cut by 6 bases and J by 8 bases, with 21 bases left in between. The CDR3 protein is CASREARAPPFTQYF. As DNA, the CDR3 is TGTGCCAGCAGGGAGGCCCGGGCTCCTCCGTTTACGCAGTATTTT.

This clonotype was found once. The chain employs TRBV14 and TRBJ2-3; 8 bases line up with TRBD1. Per germline, CDR1 SGHDN and CDR2 FVKESK. Germline trimming cut 3 bases from V and 0 bases from J; bases unmatched to any gene: 5. There are 16 residues in the CDR3. CDR3 sequence: CASSHVGTGSTDTQYF. DNA for the CDR3: TGTGCCAGCAGCCACGTCGGGACAGGCAGCACAGATACGCAGTATTTT.

V is TRBV2 and J is TRBJ1-5, with 9 bases aligning to TRBD1. The germline V gene has CDR1 SNHLY and CDR2 FYNNEI. The CDR3 has 16 residues. After removal of 4 bases from V and 3 bases from J, the junction contained 7 bases not matched to a gene. This chain's CDR3 is CASSVEGTGNNQPQHF. The CDR3 DNA reads TGTGCCAGCAGTGTGGAAGGGACAGGGAACAATCAGCCCCAGCATTTT.

The genes are TRBV6-1 and TRBJ2-1; 7 bases align to TRBD2. J was trimmed by 2 bases and V by 5 bases; bases with no gene match: 9. Germline V gene sequence: CDR1 MNHNS, CDR2 SASEGT. The CDR3 consists of 16 residues. The CDR3 sequence: CASSPPGLPTYNEQFF. CDR3 in DNA: TGTGCCAGCAGTCCACCGGGACTACCCACCTACAATGAGCAGTTCTTC.

This rearrangement joins TRBV6-5 to TRBJ2-6, with D unresolved. With 0 bases removed from V and 0 bases from J, the gap between germline ends came to 3 bases. CDR3 size: 15 residues. Germline V lookup: CDR1 MNHEY, CDR2 SVGAGI. Here the CDR3 DNA reads TGTGCCAGCAGTTACTCAAGCTCTGGGGCCAACGTCCTGACTTTC. It translates to CASSYSSSGANVLTF.

This clonotype was picked up one time. The junction departs from germline at one end; a sequencing error may be responsible. V usage is TRBV7-7 and J usage is TRBJ2-5; D could derive from TRBD1 or TRBD2 (5 bases each). This CDR3 is 14 amino acids long. Germline V gene data show CDR1 as SSHAT and CDR2 as FNYEAQ (reference sequence). CDR3 loop: CASSWGPTVETQYF. CDR3 coding DNA: TGTGCTAGCAGCTGGGGACCAACTGTGGAGACCCAGTACTTC.

The CDR3 DNA reads TGTGCCAGCAGCTTAGGCAGATCATCATCCGAGCAGTACTTC. Its protein is CASSLGRSSSEQYF. The chain combines TRBV11-3 with TRBJ2-7; no reliable D call. With 1 base removed from V and 6 bases from J, the gap between germline ends came to 13 bases. CDR3 length: 14 residues. Germline loops: CDR1 SGHNT, CDR2 YENEEA.

This clonotype was picked up one time. The chain couples TRBV7-2 to TRBJ1-2, with TRBD1 matching over 10 bases. Germline CDR1 and CDR2: SGHTA and FQGNSA. This CDR3 region has 14 residues. The junction had 4 bases not matched to a gene; V was cut back by 5 bases and J by 4 bases. The CDR3 DNA follows: TGTGCCAGCAGCCCAGGACAGGGGGGCTATGGCTACACCTTC. Translating it yields CASSPGQGGYGYTF.

V usage is TRBV12-3 or TRBV12-4 and J usage is TRBJ2-4; a weak D match, TRBD1 (6 bases). The CDR3 extends over 13 amino acids. V gave up 3 bases and J gave up 8 bases, with 11 bases separating them. The DNA of the CDR3 is TGTGCCAGCAGTTTGCTCAAGGGGGACATTCAGTACTTC. This encodes CASSLLKGDIQYF.

The V and J genes are TRBV7-2 and TRBJ1-2, with a tentative D call TRBD1 (5 bases). The CDR3 extends over 13 amino acids. Deletions cut 7 bases from V and 7 bases from J, with 16 bases between. Germline CDR1 and CDR2: SGHTA and FQGNSA. CDR3 in DNA: TGTGCCAGCAACCCCCCGGGACTGGCTGGCTACACCTTC. Translating it yields CASNPPGLAGYTF. The full variable domain, rest sourced from reference TRBV7-2 and TRBJ1-2, is GAGVSQSPSNKVTEKGKDVELRCDPISGHTALYWYRQSLGQGLEFLIYFQGNSAPDKSGLPSDRFSAERTGGSVSTLTIQRTQQEDSAVYLCASNPPGLAGYTFGSGTRLTVV.

J is TRBJ1-6 and V is TRBV19; D call uncertain. This CDR3 has 15 residues. The germline V gene has CDR1 LNHDA and CDR2 SQIVND (reference sequence). Trimming left V 6 bases short and J 1 base short, with 10 bases between. CDR3 coding DNA: TGTGCCAGTAGGGAAAGACCGTCCTATAATTCACCCCTCCACTTT. Residues: CASRERPSYNSPLHF.

This clonotype is labeled medium-sized. The chain has TRBV24-1 and TRBJ2-7; D gene uncertain. The CDR3 has 14 amino acids. In germline, CDR1 is KGHDR, CDR2 SFDVKD. V was clipped by 1 base and J by 2 bases, with 8 bases between them. Here the CDR3 reads CATSDFNKPYEQYF. CDR3 DNA: TGTGCCACCAGTGATTTCAACAAACCCTACGAGCAGTACTTC.

This clonotype was detected only a few times. This chain connects TRBV20-1 to TRBJ2-3, with D unclear. This CDR3 is 13 amino acids long. Trimming removed 6 bases at V and 4 bases at J, with 14 bases between. CDR1 DFQATT and CDR2 SNEGSKA come from the germline V gene (reference sequence). Written as DNA, the CDR3 is TGCAGTGCCCCGGACCCCGTCGCAGATACGCAGTATTTT. Its translation is CSAPDPVADTQYF.

The chain recombines TRBV20-1 with TRBJ1-2; a weak D match, TRBD1 (6 bases). CDR1 and CDR2 from the germline V gene are DFQATT and SNEGSKA (reference sequence). V shed 3 bases and J shed 2 bases, with 10 bases lying between them. This CDR3 comprises 13 residues. CDR3 bases: TGCAGTGCTAGTAGGGACACCAACTATGGCTACACCTTC. Residues: CSASRDTNYGYTF.

The rearrangement uses TRBV20-1 and TRBJ2-1, with 8 bases aligning to TRBD2. The trim removed 0 bases at V and 6 bases at J, leaving 4 bases unmatched. The CDR3 is 14 residues long. In germline, CDR1 is DFQATT, CDR2 SNEGSKA (reference sequence). CDR3 amino acids: CSARETSGPNEQFF. CDR3 DNA sequence: TGCAGTGCTAGAGAAACTAGCGGTCCCAATGAGCAGTTCTTC.

The DNA of the CDR3 is TGTGCCACCAGGGCGCAGGGGGGTAGCAATCAGCCCCAGCATTTT. Translating it yields CATRAQGGSNQPQHF. The chain is built from TRBV24-1 and TRBJ1-5, with TRBD1 matching over 7 bases. The germline V gene has CDR1 KGHDR and CDR2 SFDVKD. V was pared by 7 bases and J by 0 bases, with 5 bases of the junction left unmatched. This CDR3 spans 15 amino acids.

This chain uses TRBV19 with TRBJ1-5; D call uncertain. The CDR3 length is 17 residues. Germline-derived CDR1 and CDR2 are LNHDA and SQIVND (reference sequence). Trimming took 0 bases from V and 0 from J, leaving 12 bases between them. The CDR3 coding sequence is TGTGCCAGTAGTATAGATTACGGTCCCCTTAGCAATCAGCCCCAGCATTTT. Protein sequence: CASSIDYGPLSNQPQHF.

This sequence joins TRBV6-5 and TRBJ2-2, with D unresolved. The germline CDR1 and CDR2 sequences are MNHEY and SVGAGI. This CDR3 comprises 12 residues. V was shortened by 4 bases and J by 5 bases, with 5 bases between the two germline ends. The CDR3 bases are TGTGCCAGCAGTTTACGGACCGGGGAGCTGTTTTTT. Translation gives CASSLRTGELFF.

This rearrangement joins TRBV20-1 to TRBJ1-5; D is unclear. V lost 6 bases, J lost 0 bases, and 15 bases lay in between. CDR1 is DFQATT, CDR2 SNEGSKA, per germline (reference sequence). This CDR3 is built from 15 residues. CDR3 region: CSAAGFWNSNQPQHF. Written as DNA, the CDR3 is TGCAGTGCCGCAGGTTTTTGGAATAGCAATCAGCCCCAGCATTTT.

The rearrangement uses TRBV2 and TRBJ2-5; no firm D call. V gave up 2 bases and J gave up 2 bases, with 12 bases separating them. The CDR3 extends over 15 amino acids. The germline V gene encodes CDR1 SNHLY and CDR2 FYNNEI. Here the CDR3 reads CASSESRGGQETQYF. The CDR3 DNA follows: TGTGCCAGCAGTGAATCCCGCGGCGGACAAGAGACCCAGTACTTC.

This chain links TRBV6-1 with TRBJ1-5; D remains unclear. Germline CDR1 and CDR2: MNHNS and SASEGT. The CDR3 extends over 12 amino acids. Trimming pared 8 bases from V and 5 bases from J, leaving 10 bases between. The CDR3 DNA reads as TGTGCCAGCGGCCCCTGGGATCAGCCCCAGCATTTT. This translates into CASGPWDQPQHF.

The CDR3 DNA reads as TGTGCCAGCAGTTACGAATTGCGGGGTTGGCAGTATTTT. Protein sequence: CASSYELRGWQYF. V and J are TRBV6-5 and TRBJ2-3, with a tentative D call TRBD2 (6 bases). V gave up 2 bases and J gave up 11 bases, with 14 bases separating them. Germline CDR1 is MNHEY and CDR2 is SVGAGI. This CDR3 is 13 amino acids long.

The V gene is TRBV7-2, the J gene TRBJ2-5; the match to TRBD2 covers 8 bases. The CDR3 loop spans 13 amino acids. Germline loops: CDR1 SGHTA, CDR2 FQGNSA. V shed 6 bases, J shed 3 bases, and the junction held 3 bases outside the gene matches. The CDR3 sequence: CASSRGGEETQYF. The DNA of the CDR3 is TGTGCCAGCAGTCGGGGGGGGGAAGAGACCCAGTACTTC.

This clonotype has a single count. V gene TRBV7-9 combines with J gene TRBJ1-3, with D uncertain. The germline V and J ends were trimmed by 3 bases and 4 bases, with 10 bases remaining between them. Germline CDR1 is SEHNR and CDR2 is FQNEAQ (reference sequence). The CDR3 is made up of 14 amino acids. The CDR3 protein is CASSFLSIGNTIYF. The CDR3, as DNA: TGTGCCAGCAGCTTTCTCTCCATCGGAAACACCATATATTTT.

This rearrangement joins TRBV7-2 to TRBJ1-2; TRBD1 aligns across 8 bases. This CDR3 is built from 14 residues. CDR1 SGHTA and CDR2 FQGNSA come from the germline V gene. V lost 5 bases to trimming and J lost 5 bases; unmatched junction nucleotides: 7. CDR3 sequence (DNA): TGTGCCAGCAGCCCATCGACAGGGGTATATGGCTACACCTTC. It codes for CASSPSTGVYGYTF.

The chain is built from TRBV7-6 and TRBJ2-5, with 10 bases fitting TRBD1. V was clipped by 4 bases and J by 2 bases; unmatched bases: 13. This CDR3 spans 18 amino acids. Germline V CDR1 and CDR2: SGHVS, FNYEAQ. The DNA for the CDR3 is TGTGCCAGCAGCTCCGTTGTTCGGGACAGGGGAAATCAAGAGACCCAGTACTTC. Its translation is CASSSVVRDRGNQETQYF.

This clonotype was seen a few times. This chain joins TRBV28 and TRBJ2-7; TRBD1 is a possible D gene (6 bases). The CDR3 covers 14 residues. V was trimmed by 8 bases and J by 0 bases, leaving 14 bases between them. From germline, CDR1 is MDHEN and CDR2 SYDVKM. The CDR3 coding sequence is TGTGCCAGCGCCTTACCAGGGGCCTCCTACGAGCAGTACTTC. It encodes CASALPGASYEQYF.

The chain is built from TRBV12-3 or TRBV12-4 and TRBJ1-1; 8 positions agree with TRBD1. This CDR3 contains 13 residues. The V and J ends lost 7 bases and 4 bases, in that order; junction bases with no gene match: 5. The CDR3 loop reads CASINTGGTEAFF. CDR3 coding DNA: TGTGCCAGCATTAATACAGGGGGCACTGAAGCTTTCTTT.

The chain has TRBV5-1 and TRBJ2-5, with a tentative D call TRBD1 (5 bases). Germline V gene lookup returns CDR1 SGHRS and CDR2 YFSETQ. The V end was cut by 9 bases, the J end by 5 bases, with 14 bases between. The CDR3 is 12 residues long. CDR3 DNA sequence: TGCGCCACCAGTCAGGACATGGAGACCCAGTACTTC. Translated: CATSQDMETQYF. Variable domain in full (rest from reference TRBV5-1 and TRBJ2-5): KAGVTQTPRYLIKTRGQQVTLSCSPISGHRSVSWYQQTPGQGLQFLFEYFSETQRNKGNFPGRFSGRQFSNSRSEMNVSTLELGDSALYLCATSQDMETQYFGPGTRLLVL.